The 21 T cell receptor beta chains below all came from one sample that was sequenced in a study of T cell repertoires in cytomegalovirus infection. MiXCR, applied by TCRdb to the reads, yields one record per CDR3 protein. The table has a few hundred thousand distinct CDR3 sequences, roughly 9.5% seen once. Material: PBMCs. The source of these receptors is a human donor in good health (CMV status not recorded). Some clones in this sample may be carry-over from other donors' samples.

Many counts were recorded for this clonotype. The V gene is TRBV29-1, the J gene TRBJ2-7; 9 nucleotides line up with TRBD1. The length of the CDR3 is 13 residues. The junction had 8 bases not matched to a gene; V was cut back by 6 bases and J by 5 bases. Germline V gene data show CDR1 as SQVTM and CDR2 as ANQGSEA. CDR3: CSVVRTGADEQYF. The CDR3 bases are TGCAGCGTCGTTCGGACAGGGGCGGACGAGCAGTACTTC.

This clonotype has a count of ten or more. The rearrangement uses TRBV18 and TRBJ1-2; D is ambiguous. Trimming removed 2 bases at V and 4 bases at J, with 11 bases between. CDR1 is KGHSH and CDR2 is LQKENI in the germline V gene. The CDR3 consists of 14 residues. DNA for the CDR3: TGTGCCAGCTCACCAAGTATTGGCAGCTATGGCTACACCTTC. Translating it yields CASSPSIGSYGYTF.

This clonotype was detected many times. The V call is TRBV6-2 or TRBV6-3, the J call TRBJ2-3, with D perhaps being TRBD1 or TRBD2 (5 bases each). CDR3 length equals 14 residues. V was pared by 2 bases and J by 2 bases, with 8 bases between. Germline loops: CDR1 MNHEY, CDR2 SVGEGT. The chain's CDR3 is CASSYTGLTDTQYF. For the CDR3, the DNA is TGTGCCAGCAGTTACACGGGGCTCACAGATACGCAGTATTTT.

The chain couples TRBV20-1 to TRBJ2-7; 12 bases match TRBD2. Germline values: CDR1 DFQATT, CDR2 SNEGSKA (reference sequence). This CDR3 comprises 15 residues. The V segment lost 4 bases and the J segment 3 bases; nucleotides outside the gene matches: 7. CDR3 loop: CSANPATSGSYEQYF. The CDR3 coding sequence is TGCAGTGCTAACCCCGCGACTAGCGGGAGCTACGAGCAGTACTTC.

This clonotype has a count of ten or more. The V and J genes are TRBV7-2 and TRBJ2-7; D not certain. In germline, CDR1 is SGHTA, CDR2 FQGNSA. CDR3 length: 16 residues. Trimming took 1 base from V and 6 from J, leaving 19 bases between them. The CDR3 here is CASSLVPGPSSSEQYF. The CDR3 nucleotides are TGTGCCAGCAGCTTAGTACCCGGACCATCATCGAGCGAGCAGTACTTC.

This sequence joins TRBV15 and TRBJ2-1, with D perhaps being TRBD1 or TRBD2 (6 bases each). Germline CDR1 LNHNV, CDR2 YYDKDF (reference sequence). The germline V and J ends were trimmed by 0 bases and 7 bases, with 13 bases remaining between them. This CDR3 comprises 15 residues. CDR3 region: CATSRDRLGGNEQFF. The CDR3 DNA reads as TGTGCCACCAGCAGAGATCGCCTAGGGGGGAATGAGCAGTTCTTC.

This clonotype was counted between two and nine times. The chain uses TRBV25-1 and TRBJ2-4, with a possible D match to TRBD1 (5 bases). The V end was cut by 2 bases, the J end by 2 bases, with 7 bases between. Germline-derived CDR1 and CDR2 are MGHDK and SYGVNS. The CDR3 extends over 14 amino acids. The CDR3 is CASSEQGPKNIQYF. The CDR3 nucleotides read TGTGCCAGCAGTGAACAGGGCCCCAAAAACATTCAGTACTTC.

This clonotype has just a few counts. V is TRBV4-1 and J is TRBJ2-3, with a weak D call TRBD2 (6 bases). CDR3 length equals 14 residues. The germline V gene encodes CDR1 MGHRA and CDR2 YSYEKL. V was cut by 5 bases and J by 2 bases, with 11 bases left in between. The CDR3 nucleotides read TGCGCCAGCAGCTTCCGACTAGTCACAGATACGCAGTATTTT. This codes for CASSFRLVTDTQYF.

V is TRBV4-3 and J is TRBJ2-2; D is unclear. With 9 bases removed from V and 0 bases from J, the gap between germline ends came to 17 bases. CDR1 is LGHNA, CDR2 YSLEER, per germline. The CDR3 length is 16 residues. CDR3 residues: CASRSLRASNTGELFF. Here the CDR3 DNA reads TGCGCCAGTCGCTCCCTACGGGCCTCGAACACCGGGGAGCTGTTTTTT.

This clonotype was detected a few times. The chain has TRBV10-3 and TRBJ2-1; 9 bases agree with TRBD2. The junction had 2 bases not matched to a gene; V was cut back by 6 bases and J by 8 bases. The germline CDR1 and CDR2 sequences are ENHRY and SYGVKD. This CDR3 has 12 amino acids. For the CDR3, the DNA is TGTGCCATCAGCCGGACTAGCGATGAGCAGTTCTTC. It specifies CAISRTSDEQFF.

This chain connects TRBV12-5 to TRBJ2-1; the match to TRBD2 covers 7 bases. The CDR3 runs 16 residues. Germline CDR1 reads LGHNT; CDR2 reads FRNRAP. J gave up 15 bases and V 1 base, and 18 bases lay outside the gene matches. The CDR3 bases are TGTGCTAGTGGTTTGGACGGGAGGCCCACCCGTGTAGAACGGTTCTTC. Amino acid sequence: CASGLDGRPTRVERFF.

The chain uses TRBV27 and TRBJ1-3, with TRBD1 identical over 7 bases. V dropped 6 bases and J dropped 6; count of bases not matched to a gene: 8. The CDR3 consists of 14 residues. Germline CDR1 MNHEY, CDR2 SMNVEV (reference sequence). The CDR3 bases are TGTGCCAGCAGGCCCGACAGGGTTGTAAACACCATATATTTT. Its translation is CASRPDRVVNTIYF.

This clonotype was picked up many times. This chain uses TRBV7-2 with TRBJ1-1; no reliable D call. The length of the CDR3 is 13 residues. Per germline, CDR1 SGHTA and CDR2 FQGNSA. With 3 bases removed from V and 1 base from J, the gap between germline ends came to 6 bases. The CDR3 protein is CASSFKTNTEAFF. For the CDR3, the DNA is TGTGCCAGCAGCTTTAAGACGAACACTGAAGCTTTCTTT.

This clonotype showed up just a few times. V and J are TRBV12-3 or TRBV12-4 and TRBJ1-6, with 7 nucleotides matching TRBD1. The junction had 6 bases not matched to a gene; V was cut back by 6 bases and J by 7 bases. This CDR3 has 14 amino acids. The CDR3 spells CASRETGPNSPLHF. DNA of the CDR3: TGTGCCAGCAGGGAGACAGGGCCGAATTCACCCCTCCACTTT.

This clonotype was observed at least ten times. The gene calls are TRBV7-2 and TRBJ1-1, with D possibly matching TRBD1 (5 bases). This CDR3 has 14 amino acids. Trimming cost V 9 bases and J 1 base, with 15 bases left between them. Germline CDR1 and CDR2: SGHTA and FQGNSA. In DNA, the CDR3 is TGTGCCAGTCGTCCCCAGGGTACGAACACTGAAGCTTTCTTT. This encodes CASRPQGTNTEAFF.

This clonotype occurred a few times. The gene calls are TRBV7-2 and TRBJ2-3; 8 bases line up with TRBD2. The trim removed 6 bases at V and 7 bases at J, leaving 9 bases unmatched. The CDR3 extends over 14 amino acids. The germline CDR1 and CDR2 sequences are SGHTA and FQGNSA. The CDR3 sequence is CASRVAGNMNTQYF. In DNA form, the CDR3 reads TGTGCCAGCAGGGTAGCGGGAAACATGAATACGCAGTATTTT.

In its sample, this clonotype was seen a few times. The V and J genes are TRBV7-2 and TRBJ1-3, with no clear D. Germline CDR1 reads SGHTA; CDR2 reads FQGNSA. CDR3 length equals 15 residues. V lost 5 bases and J lost 0, with 11 bases in between. The chain's CDR3 is CASSRPGSSGNTIYF. In nucleotides, the CDR3 is TGTGCCAGCAGCCGACCCGGGAGCTCTGGAAACACCATATATTTT.

This clonotype was seen many times. The V gene is TRBV7-2, the J gene TRBJ2-5; 9 positions match TRBD2. This CDR3 comprises 16 residues. The germline CDR1 and CDR2 sequences are SGHTA and FQGNSA. Trimming at V came to 0 bases and at J to 5 bases, leaving 7 bases not matched to a gene. The CDR3, as DNA: TGTGCCAGCAGCTTAGCGGGCGGGGGGGCGGGGGAGACCCAGTACTTC. Protein sequence: CASSLAGGGAGETQYF.

This clonotype came up many times. Here the CDR3 reads CASSPARTGFRGGEQYF. The DNA of the CDR3 is TGTGCCAGCAGCCCGGCCCGGACAGGGTTCAGGGGGGGCGAGCAGTACTTC. The chain combines TRBV11-2 with TRBJ2-7; maybe TRBD1 (8 bases). CDR1 is SGHAT and CDR2 is FQNNGV in the germline V gene. The CDR3 consists of 17 residues. Between the trimmed V and J ends, which lost 5 bases and 6 bases, there was a span of 26 bases.

This clonotype has a handful of counts. The rearrangement links TRBV6-2 or TRBV6-3 to TRBJ2-1; 8 bases are shared with TRBD2. Germline loops: CDR1 MNHEY, CDR2 SVGEGT. V trimming: 0 bases; J trimming: 3 bases; junction bases outside the gene matches: 7. The CDR3 length is 17 residues. Here the CDR3 DNA reads TGTGCCAGCAGTTACTCGTATAACGGGGGGGTCTACAATGAGCAGTTCTTC. Amino acids: CASSYSYNGGVYNEQFF.

The gene calls are TRBV7-9 and TRBJ2-4, with TRBD2 as a possible D gene (7 bases). The CDR3 loop spans 16 amino acids. Trimming stripped 5 bases from V and 0 bases from J, with 14 bases between. Germline V gene data show CDR1 as SEHNR and CDR2 as FQNEAQ (reference sequence). CDR3 DNA: TGTGCCAGCAGCCCCTCCGGGGGGCTAGCCAAAAACATTCAGTACTTC. As protein: CASSPSGGLAKNIQYF.